The 26 T cell receptor beta chains presented below share a single source sample, sequenced in a study of T cell responses to AZD1222 COVID-19 vaccine. The table came from immunoSEQ multiplex PCR; TCRdb's copy has only in-frame clones and leaves some out. The data show roughly 110,000 clones, around 90% seen once. The sequencing used peripheral blood, collected on day 0 of AZD1222 vaccination. Receptors were obtained from an adult in good health.

A single count supports this clone. The chain combines TRBV4-3 with TRBJ2-3; the match to TRBD2 covers 9 bases. V lost 0 bases and J lost 2; bases outside the gene matches: 6. In germline, CDR1 is LGHNA, CDR2 YSLEER. The CDR3 is made up of 17 amino acids. The DNA for the CDR3 is TGCGCCAGCAGCCAAGACGTCCAGCGGGGGGCCACAGATACGCAGTATTTT. This encodes CASSQDVQRGATDTQYF.

This chain's CDR3 is CATSDTDTQYF. The CDR3 region has the DNA TGTGCCACCAGTGACACTGATACGCAGTATTTT. This chain joins TRBV24-1 and TRBJ2-3; D is uncertain. Germline CDR1 KGHDR, CDR2 SFDVKD. Trimming left V 4 bases short and J 6 bases short, with 4 bases between. The CDR3 consists of 11 residues.

This clone appeared once. V and J are TRBV11-2 and TRBJ2-1; tentative D call: TRBD1 (5 bases). Trimming cost V 5 bases and J 6 bases, with 17 bases left between them. The CDR3 runs 15 residues. CDR1 and CDR2 from the germline V gene are SGHAT and FQNNGV. The CDR3: CASSPLVGQTNEQFF. CDR3 coding DNA: TGTGCCAGCAGCCCTTTAGTGGGGCAAACCAATGAGCAGTTCTTC. The whole variable domain, filled in from reference TRBV11-2 and TRBJ2-1, reads EAGVAQSPRYKIIEKRQSVAFWCNPISGHATLYWYQQILGQGPKLLIQFQNNGVVDDSQLPKDRFSAERLKGVDSTLKIQPAKLEDSAVYLCASSPLVGQTNEQFFGPGTRLTVL.

The chain uses TRBV7-2 and TRBJ1-1; possibly TRBD1 for D (6 bases). The CDR3 loop spans 16 amino acids. Trimming stripped 2 bases from V and 2 bases from J, with 15 bases between. Germline V gene data show CDR1 as SGHTA and CDR2 as FQGNSA. CDR3 loop: CASSLTVTGINTEAFF. The CDR3 bases are TGTGCCAGCAGCTTAACGGTGACAGGAATCAACACTGAAGCTTTCTTT.

The chain couples TRBV7-9 to TRBJ1-2; D not resolved. V was pared by 4 bases and J by 7 bases, with 16 bases between. The CDR3 sequence is 14 residues long. Germline assignment: CDR1 SEHNR and CDR2 FQNEAQ (reference sequence). The CDR3 protein is CASSSTALFFGYTF. The CDR3 region has the DNA TGTGCCAGCAGCTCCACGGCTTTATTCTTTGGCTACACCTTC. Drawing the rest from reference TRBV7-9 and TRBJ1-2, the complete variable domain is DTGVSQNPRHKITKRGQNVTFRCDPISEHNRLYWYRQTLGQGPEFLTYFQNEAQLEKSRLLSDRFSAERPKGSFSTLEIQRTEQGDSAMYLCASSSTALFFGYTFGSGTRLTVV.

The chain carries TRBV7-6 and TRBJ2-1, with 16 nucleotides matching TRBD2. Germline V gene data show CDR1 as SGHVS and CDR2 as FNYEAQ. V shed 0 bases, J shed 0 bases, and the junction held 8 bases outside the gene matches. The length of the CDR3 is 21 residues. In DNA, the CDR3 is TGTGCCAGCAGCTTAGCGAGGGGACTAGCGGGAGGGCCGCGCTCCTACAATGAGCAGTTCTTC. Translating it yields CASSLARGLAGGPRSYNEQFF. The full variable domain, rest sourced from reference TRBV7-6 and TRBJ2-1, is GAGVSQSPRYKVTKRGQDVALRCDPISGHVSLYWYRQALGQGPEFLTYFNYEAQQDKSGLPNDRFSAERPEGSISTLTIQRTEQRDSAMYRCASSLARGLAGGPRSYNEQFFGPGTRLTVL.

The chain joins TRBV16 to TRBJ1-1; 8 bases fit TRBD1. The CDR3 totals 16 residues. V lost 0 bases and J lost 0; bases outside the gene matches: 3. Looked up from germline, CDR1 is KGHSY and CDR2 is FQNENV. CDR3 loop: CASSQSPGGLNTEAFF. For the CDR3, the DNA is TGTGCCAGCAGCCAATCCCCAGGGGGCCTGAACACTGAAGCTTTCTTT.

J is TRBJ1-3 and V is TRBV5-1; no definite D call. Germline V gives CDR1 SGHRS, CDR2 YFSETQ. The length of the CDR3 is 16 residues. V lost 0 bases, J lost 4 bases, and 14 bases lay in between. The CDR3 nucleotides read TGCGCCAGCAGCTTGGCGACCGGGGAACGAGGAAACACCATATATTTT. It yields the protein CASSLATGERGNTIYF.

The V call is TRBV30, the J call TRBJ1-2, with 7 nucleotides matching TRBD1. CDR3 length: 14 residues. Germline lookup yields CDR1 GTSNPN and CDR2 SVGIG (reference sequence). V trimming: 2 bases; J trimming: 3 bases; junction bases outside the gene matches: 6. The CDR3 nucleotides are TGTGCCTGGAGTCCCCAGGGGGGTGACTATGGCTACACCTTC. Protein sequence: CAWSPQGGDYGYTF.

The chain uses TRBV14 and TRBJ2-2; D is unresolved. The germline V gene has CDR1 SGHDN and CDR2 FVKESK. With 2 bases removed from V and 4 bases from J, the gap between germline ends came to 8 bases. There are 14 residues in the CDR3. CDR3 in amino acids: CASSQKMVTGELFF. Written as DNA, the CDR3 is TGTGCCAGCAGCCAAAAGATGGTCACCGGGGAGCTGTTTTTT.

This clone was found once. The chain recombines TRBV12-5 with TRBJ1-2, with D possibly TRBD1 on 5 matching bases. The CDR3 has 16 residues. The ends were cut back, 0 bases at V and 5 bases at J, with 16 bases in the middle. CDR1 and CDR2 (germline): LGHNT, FRNRAP. CDR3 protein: CASGLVAGGIGYGYTF. Here the CDR3 DNA reads TGTGCTAGTGGTTTGGTTGCTGGGGGAATAGGTTATGGCTACACCTTC.

This clone was seen a single time. The J gene is TRBJ1-1, the V gene TRBV20-1; TRBD1 matches 7 bases. Germline V gives CDR1 DFQATT, CDR2 SNEGSKA (reference sequence). The trim removed 3 bases at V and 5 bases at J, leaving 3 bases unmatched. The CDR3 length is 12 residues. CDR3 region: CSASPRGTEAFF. The CDR3 coding sequence is TGCAGTGCTAGTCCCAGGGGGACTGAAGCTTTCTTT.

J is TRBJ2-3 and V is TRBV3-1 (or the pseudogene TRBV3-2); 13 bases are shared with TRBD2. The CDR3 runs 17 residues. The junction had 4 bases not matched to a gene; V was cut back by 1 base and J by 3 bases. Germline V gives CDR1 LGHDT, CDR2 YNNKEL (reference sequence). The CDR3 region has the DNA TGTGCCAGCAGCCAAGGGCTGGGACTAGCGGGAACAGATACGCAGTATTTT. This sequence encodes CASSQGLGLAGTDTQYF.

This chain uses TRBV7-2 with TRBJ2-7; tentative D call: TRBD1 (6 bases). Deletions cut 4 bases from V and 6 bases from J, with 16 bases between. The CDR3 extends over 14 amino acids. The germline gives CDR1 SGHTA, CDR2 FQGNSA. CDR3 sequence (DNA): TGTGCCAGCAGCTCTTACTACAGGGAACGCGAGCAGTACTTC. Protein: CASSSYYREREQYF.

J is TRBJ1-3 and V is TRBV29-1; D is undetermined. The CDR3 runs to 12 residues. The germline V gene encodes CDR1 SQVTM and CDR2 ANQGSEA. Trimming pared 4 bases from V and 4 bases from J, leaving 8 bases between. The CDR3 coding sequence is TGCAGCGTTGCGATACAGGGAAACACCATATATTTT. This translates into CSVAIQGNTIYF.

V is TRBV7-4 and J is TRBJ2-3; 12 nucleotides agree with TRBD2. CDR3 size: 17 residues. Germline CDR1 SGHVT, CDR2 SQSDAQ. V lost 1 base, J lost 5 bases, and 7 bases stayed unmatched. In DNA form, the CDR3 reads TGTGCCAGCAGCTTAGTGGCTAGCGGGAGGGCCAGAGATACGCAGTATTTT. This encodes CASSLVASGRARDTQYF.

The gene calls are TRBV6-2 or TRBV6-3 and TRBJ2-7; D perhaps matches TRBD1 (6 bases). Germline CDR1 and CDR2: MNHEY and SVGEGT. The germline V and J ends were trimmed by 1 base and 2 bases, with 9 bases remaining between them. The CDR3 is 14 residues long. CDR3 region: CASSYLDRPYEQYF. The CDR3 coding sequence is TGTGCCAGCAGTTACTTGGACAGACCCTACGAGCAGTACTTC.

The rearrangement uses TRBV9 and TRBJ2-4; 8 bases line up with TRBD1. CDR1 is SGDLS, CDR2 YYNGEE, per germline. J lost 3 bases, V lost 2 bases, and 13 bases had no gene match. The CDR3 is 18 residues long. As DNA, the CDR3 is TGTGCCAGCAGCGTCAGGGGGCTGGACCTAAGGGGCAAAAACATTCAGTACTTC. Translating gives CASSVRGLDLRGKNIQYF.

CDR3 region: CASSYGLRETQYF. CDR3 nucleotides: TGTGCCAGCAGCTATGGCCTGCGGGAGACCCAGTACTTC. V gene TRBV7-8 combines with J gene TRBJ2-5, with no clear D. This CDR3 is 13 amino acids long. V was pared by 4 bases and J by 5 bases, with 11 bases between. Germline loops: CDR1 SGHVS, CDR2 FQNEAQ.

V is TRBV28 and J is TRBJ1-6; weak D call: TRBD1 (6 bases). Germline V gene lookup returns CDR1 MDHEN and CDR2 SYDVKM. CDR3 length: 18 residues. V was cut by 6 bases and J by 4 bases, with 22 bases left in between. In DNA, the CDR3 is TGTGCCAGCAGCCCTCTGACAGGCGACCTTTTTTATAATTCACCCCTCCACTTT. Protein product: CASSPLTGDLFYNSPLHF.

The gene calls are TRBV7-2 and TRBJ1-3, with 8 positions matching TRBD1. Germline loops: CDR1 SGHTA, CDR2 FQGNSA. Trimming took 3 bases from V and 4 from J; bases not matched to a gene: 5. This CDR3 has 15 amino acids. The CDR3 DNA reads as TGTGCCAGCAGCTTTGCTTCAGGGGGCGGAAACACCATATATTTT. As protein: CASSFASGGGNTIYF. The variable domain in full, completed from reference TRBV7-2 and TRBJ1-3, reads GAGVSQSPSNKVTEKGKDVELRCDPISGHTALYWYRQSLGQGLEFLIYFQGNSAPDKSGLPSDRFSAERTGGSVSTLTIQRTQQEDSAVYLCASSFASGGGNTIYFGEGSWLTVV.

This chain uses TRBV25-1 with TRBJ2-7; possibly TRBD1 for D (5 bases). This CDR3 has 13 residues. V lost 7 bases, J lost 6 bases, and 16 bases lay in between. Germline CDR1 reads MGHDK; CDR2 reads SYGVNS. The DNA of the CDR3 is TGTGCCAGCAACGCAGGGTCCTTTATCGAGCAGTACTTC. This gives the protein CASNAGSFIEQYF.

The gene calls are TRBV4-1 and TRBJ2-5; D gene unclear. Per the germline V gene, CDR1 is MGHRA and CDR2 is YSYEKL. The CDR3 contains 15 residues. V dropped 0 bases and J dropped 2 bases, with 10 bases sitting between them. CDR3 protein: CASSQEPAKQETQYF. The CDR3 nucleotides read TGCGCCAGCAGCCAAGAGCCGGCCAAGCAAGAGACCCAGTACTTC.

The chain employs TRBV18 and TRBJ2-1; D is undetermined. Germline CDR1 and CDR2: KGHSH and LQKENI. The CDR3 spans 15 residues. V was trimmed by 3 bases and J by 6 bases, leaving 15 bases between them. CDR3 bases: TGTGCCAGCTCACCGGGATCAGGCCGAACCAATGAGCAGTTCTTC. This translates into CASSPGSGRTNEQFF.

The chain links TRBV4-2 to TRBJ2-1; no definite D call. CDR3 length: 14 residues. Germline V CDR1 and CDR2: LGHNA, YNFKEQ. V lost 0 bases and J 4 bases, leaving 7 bases between the germline ends. CDR3: CASSQEGDYNEQFF. For the CDR3, the DNA is TGTGCCAGCAGCCAAGAAGGAGATTACAATGAGCAGTTCTTC.

The rearrangement uses TRBV3-1 (or the pseudogene TRBV3-2) and TRBJ1-2; tentatively, D is TRBD1 (6 bases). CDR1 and CDR2 from the germline V gene are LGHDT and YNNKEL (reference sequence). V was pared by 2 bases and J by 6 bases, with 16 bases between. The CDR3 covers 15 residues. The CDR3 region has the DNA TGTGCCAGCAGCCAACGAATTGGAGGGGGAGATGGCTACACCTTC. The encoded protein is CASSQRIGGGDGYTF.